This is a list of T cell receptor beta chains from one sample in a study of cytomegalovirus exposure and HLA in healthy donors. Only in-frame clones appear in the TCRdb table, and some are missing; sequencing was by immunoSEQ multiplex PCR. The profile shows over 110,000 clones, approximately 70% of them singletons. Source material: PBMCs. The source is a woman aged 40 to 50 in good health and CMV-seronegative. The CDR3 runs from the conserved cysteine through the conserved F or W. Fields, in order: D gene, clone size, J gene, V gene, CDR3 protein, CDR3 DNA. A D gene is named only where the DNA matches it firmly. Not every row has a clone size; where given, it reads once, few, many or a size class.

D: .; size: .; J: TRBJ2-2; V: TRBV27; CDR3: CASNGWGANTGELFF; DNA: TGTGCCAGCAATGGTTGGGGGGCGAACACCGGGGAGCTGTTTTTT
D: TRBD1; size: .; J: TRBJ1-1; V: TRBV7-2; CDR3: CASSPRTGGDSEAFF; DNA: TGTGCCAGCAGCCCACGGACAGGGGGCGATTCTGAAGCTTTCTTT
D: TRBD2; size: .; J: TRBJ2-7; V: TRBV2; CDR3: CASRTGTSGEQYF; DNA: TGTGCCAGCAGAACTGGGACTAGCGGGGAACAGTACTTC
D: TRBD1; size: .; J: TRBJ1-4; V: TRBV13; CDR3: CASSAGQGELKKLFF; DNA: TGTGCCAGCAGCGCCGGACAGGGAGAATTGAAAAAACTGTTTTTT
D: .; size: .; J: TRBJ2-7; V: TRBV2; CDR3: CASRPTEDFQLYEQYF; DNA: TGTGCCAGCAGACCAACAGAAGATTTTCAACTCTACGAGCAGTACTTC
D: .; size: .; J: TRBJ2-7; V: TRBV4-2; CDR3: CASSQGRGIYEQYF; DNA: TGTGCCAGCAGCCAAGGCCGCGGGATCTACGAGCAGTACTTC
D: TRBD1; size: few; J: TRBJ2-2; V: TRBV5-1; CDR3: CASSSTGGTNTGELFF; DNA: TGCGCCAGCAGCTCGACAGGGGGAACGAACACCGGGGAGCTGTTTTTT
D: .; size: .; J: TRBJ2-5; V: TRBV5-8; CDR3: CASSPPLQGPSWETQYF; DNA: TGTGCCAGCAGCCCCCCCCTGCAGGGTCCTTCGTGGGAGACCCAGTACTTC
D: .; size: .; J: TRBJ1-1; V: TRBV7-9; CDR3: CASSLFGGKAFF; DNA: TGTGCCAGCAGCTTATTCGGGGGGAAAGCTTTCTTT
D: TRBD1; size: .; J: TRBJ1-1; V: TRBV7-2; CDR3: CASSGQETEAFF; DNA: TGTGCCAGCAGCGGACAGGAGACTGAAGCTTTCTTT
D: .; size: .; J: TRBJ1-2; V: TRBV7-9; CDR3: CASSFTGMEHRGYTF; DNA: TGTGCCAGCAGCTTCACAGGGATGGAGCATCGTGGCTACACCTTC
D: .; size: .; J: TRBJ1-6; V: TRBV11-2; CDR3: CASSLSGQYNSPLHF; DNA: TGTGCCAGCAGCCTGTCAGGGCAATATAATTCACCCCTCCACTTT
D: .; size: few; J: TRBJ1-2; V: TRBV28; CDR3: CASSAVGTGLYGYTF; DNA: TGTGCCAGCAGTGCCGTAGGAACAGGGCTCTATGGCTACACCTTC
D: TRBD1; size: .; J: TRBJ2-7; V: TRBV27; CDR3: CASRLQGPFYEQYF; DNA: TGTGCCAGCAGATTACAGGGGCCCTTCTACGAGCAGTACTTC
D: TRBD2; size: .; J: TRBJ2-1; V: TRBV5-4; CDR3: CASSSKTSGGISSYNEQFF; DNA: TGTGCCAGCAGCTCAAAGACTAGCGGGGGGATCAGCTCCTACAATGAGCAGTTCTTC
D: TRBD2; size: .; J: TRBJ2-1; V: TRBV5-1; CDR3: CASSPGTSGEEQFF; DNA: TGCGCCAGCAGCCCAGGGACTAGCGGGGAGGAGCAGTTCTTC
D: TRBD1; size: .; J: TRBJ1-2; V: TRBV29-1; CDR3: CSVLQGQGNYTF; DNA: TGCAGCGTTCTGCAGGGACAGGGGAACTACACCTTC
D: .; size: .; J: TRBJ2-6; V: TRBV19; CDR3: CASTPTGRPHLLISGANVLTF; DNA: TGTGCCAGTACCCCAACGGGGAGGCCCCATCTCTTAATCTCTGGGGCCAACGTCCTGACTTTC
D: .; size: .; J: TRBJ1-1; V: TRBV5-8; CDR3: CASSLLSGNTEAFF; DNA: TGTGCCAGCAGCTTGCTGTCAGGGAACACTGAAGCTTTCTTT
D: TRBD2; size: .; J: TRBJ2-5; V: TRBV5-1; CDR3: CASSLETSAPTQYF; DNA: TGCGCCAGCAGCCTGGAGACTAGCGCCCCGACCCAGTACTTC
D: .; size: .; J: TRBJ2-7; V: TRBV11-2; CDR3: CASNHRQGGTYEQYF; DNA: TGTGCCAGCAACCACCGACAGGGAGGAACCTACGAGCAGTACTTC
D: TRBD1; size: .; J: TRBJ2-2; V: TRBV7-9; CDR3: CASSPKYQGQGVTGELFF; DNA: TGTGCCAGCAGCCCCAAATACCAGGGACAGGGTGTCACCGGGGAGCTGTTTTTT
D: TRBD1; size: once; J: TRBJ1-5; V: TRBV6-7; CDR3: CASSYSGDREAQPQHF; DNA: TGTGCCAGCAGTTACTCGGGGGACAGGGAGGCTCAGCCCCAGCATTTT
D: .; size: .; J: TRBJ2-5; V: TRBV18; CDR3: CASSPTGYQETQYF; DNA: TGTGCCAGCTCACCAACGGGTTACCAAGAGACCCAGTACTTC
D: .; size: .; J: TRBJ1-3; V: TRBV18; CDR3: CASSYGEESTIYF; DNA: TGTGCCAGCTCCTACGGAGAGGAGAGCACCATATATTTT
D: TRBD1; size: .; J: TRBJ2-2; V: TRBV28; CDR3: CASSSGQGIPGELFF; DNA: TGTGCCAGCAGCTCCGGACAGGGAATCCCCGGGGAGCTGTTTTTT
D: .; size: .; J: TRBJ2-7; V: TRBV5-1; CDR3: CASSRGALRGHEQYF; DNA: TGCGCCAGCAGCCGTGGTGCGCTTCGAGGCCACGAGCAGTACTTC
D: .; size: .; J: TRBJ2-1; V: TRBV5-8; CDR3: CASSLASPGGSEQFF; DNA: TGTGCCAGCAGCTTGGCTAGCCCTGGGGGGAGTGAGCAGTTCTTC
D: .; size: .; J: TRBJ2-5; V: TRBV2; CDR3: CASSENRAQYF; DNA: TGTGCCAGCAGTGAAAACAGGGCCCAGTACTTC
D: .; size: .; J: TRBJ1-1; V: TRBV6-6; CDR3: CASRRPGGMNTEAFF; DNA: TGTGCCAGCAGACGCCCGGGGGGGATGAACACTGAAGCTTTCTTT
D: .; size: .; J: TRBJ1-5; V: TRBV28; CDR3: CASSLSSSNQPQHF; DNA: TGTGCCAGCAGTTTATCTAGTAGCAATCAGCCCCAGCATTTT
D: .; size: .; J: TRBJ1-2; V: TRBV6-5; CDR3: CASSYYTNYGYTF; DNA: TGTGCCAGCAGTTACTACACAAACTATGGCTACACCTTC
D: .; size: .; J: TRBJ1-2; V: TRBV15; CDR3: CATSSGQPTSYGYTF; DNA: TGTGCCACCAGCAGTGGACAGCCGACCTCCTATGGCTACACCTTC